What follows describes a single T cell receptor (beta chain). Its cognate antigen has yet to be identified. There are no base qualities to consult, and no much larger clone falls within one base. This entry is derived from a study of graft-versus-host responses after intestinal transplantation listed by TCRdb under 2021. With respect to the entire study: The transplants that recipients got were multivisceral, liver-intestinal, or isolated intestinal. To identify alloreactive clones, pre-transplant mixed lymphocyte reaction products were sequenced and then compared with unstimulated pre-transplant donor and recipient T cells. Graft-versus-host and host-versus-graft alloreactive T cell clones were tracked in the graft, circulation and bone marrow after intestinal transplantation using bulk TCR-beta CDR3 sequencing. Rather than going through the commercial service, samples from a few later patients were sequenced in-house on an Illumina MiSeq and processed with MiXCR. A cohort of under 30 intestinal transplant recipients, including one retransplant, was enrolled, and a few patients lacking pretransplant specimens were excluded. Anti-thymocyte globulin induction was given to all recipients, followed by maintenance tacrolimus and steroids for approximately three years. A peak of at least 4% donor T cells among recipient peripheral blood mononuclear cells was the definition used for donor T cell macrochimerism.

On the study overall, not on this receptor specifically: Peak levels of circulating GvH clones were associated with declines in HvG clones early after transplant. GvH clones were found in recipient bone marrow, and some of the GvH clones appeared earlier in ileal mucosa or blood, which is consistent with an intestinal mucosal origin. The conclusions were limited by the relatively low number and heterogeneity of the intestinal transplant patients. High GvH to HvG T cell clonal ratios were observed in the allografts of patients with donor T cell macrochimerism.

The sample's time point label, decoded: cells obtained before transplantation from donor or recipient. CD3+CD4+ and CD3+CD8+ populations were FACS-sorted from unstimulated pre-transplant donor and recipient cells taken from spleen or lymph nodes. Libraries were prepared through the immunoSEQ multiplex PCR assay. For most patients, genomic DNA was isolated using the Qiagen DNeasy Blood and Tissue Kit and was shipped frozen to Adaptive Biotechnologies for TCR sequencing. Adaptive Biotechnologies carried out high-throughput TCR-beta CDR3 sequencing of genomic DNA for most patients. From the authors' description of their analysis: TCR sequencing data were retrieved from Adaptive's ImmunoSEQ software for 15 to 20 patients, whereas three other patients were processed with MiXCR and VDJtools. To correct CD4 versus CD8 sorting errors, any sequence found in both subsets at a frequency ratio below 5:1 was removed. CDR3 nucleotide sequences shared between donor and recipient were removed because the origin of such sequences could not be assigned. To count as alloreactive, a clone needed at least 2-fold expansion over unstimulated cells and a minimum CFSE-low frequency of 0.002% (template counts) or 0.001% (read counts). Clones were considered mappable if detected in sequenced pre-transplant spleen, lymph node, or MLR CFSE-low populations of the donor or recipient. Cumulative frequency of alloreactive clones was calculated as a percentage of all sequences weighted by copy number. This immuneACCESS table, as held by TCRdb, lists in-frame sequences with V and J called but not all clones. Of the missing ones, under half trace to an unresolved V gene in checked studies; the others have no known cause. Clone size and V and J calls were adopted from that table, with D and trimming inferred from the DNA. For this sample the table gives 80,000 to 85,000 clones, of which roughly 91% were detected only once. The ten largest clones represent 0.1% of the sample.

The source is a human donor who received an intestinal transplant. Here the sequenced sample was unstimulated CD4+ T cells sorted from spleen or lymph node cells, taken before intestinal transplant.

The DNA sequence is given as TGCGCCAGCAGCCGGGCTAGCGGGGGAATCGCAGATACGCAGTATTTT. The resulting protein is CASSRASGGIADTQYF. This chain joins TRBV4-1 to TRBJ2-3; 10 central bases correspond to TRBD2. There are 16 amino acids in the CDR3, from cysteine to phenylalanine inclusive. Just the 48-base CDR3 DNA is kept, in frame starting at base 1. The germline V gene sets CDR1 to MGHRA and CDR2 to YSYEKL. V loses 4 bases at its end and J loses 4 bases; junction bases beyond the gene matches: 8.